A single sample is the source of the 4 T cell receptor beta chains below, sequenced in a study of cytomegalovirus exposure and HLA in healthy donors. Repertoires were generated with immunoSEQ multiplex PCR, while TCRdb's copy carries only in-frame clones and drops some. The top ten hold more than 0.9% of the sample, which has over 250,000 clones, roughly 87% seen once. The sequencing input was PBMCs. The receptors here all came from a woman aged 30 to 39 in good health and CMV-seropositive.

V gene TRBV2 combines with J gene TRBJ2-2, with D possibly matching TRBD1 (5 bases). Germline CDR1 and CDR2: SNHLY and FYNNEI. Deletions cut 7 bases from V and 1 base from J, with 7 bases between. CDR3 length equals 13 residues. This chain's CDR3 is CASMGQNTGELFF. As DNA, the CDR3 is TGTGCCAGCATGGGGCAGAACACCGGGGAGCTGTTTTTT. Drawing the rest from reference TRBV2 and TRBJ2-2, the complete variable domain is EPEVTQTPSHQVTQMGQEVILRCVPISNHLYFYWYRQILGQKVEFLVSFYNNEISEKSEIFDDQFSVERPDGSNFTLKIRSTKLEDSAMYFCASMGQNTGELFFGEGSRLTVL.

This chain joins TRBV7-7 and TRBJ2-1; D is unclear. CDR3 length: 13 residues. Germline CDR1 reads SSHAT; CDR2 reads FNYEAQ (reference sequence). V lost 1 base to trimming and J lost 5 bases, with 6 bases between them. The chain's CDR3 is CASSLVLDNEQFF. CDR3 DNA sequence: TGTGCCAGCAGCTTAGTCCTAGACAATGAGCAGTTCTTC.

The chain has TRBV7-6 and TRBJ2-1, with 10 bases identical to TRBD1. The CDR3 is 15 residues long. Germline V gives CDR1 SGHVS, CDR2 FNYEAQ. V was clipped by 5 bases and J by 2 bases; unmatched bases: 3. CDR3 region: CASSPTGGAYNEQFF. Here the CDR3 DNA reads TGTGCCAGCAGCCCGACAGGGGGCGCCTACAATGAGCAGTTCTTC.

The chain joins TRBV25-1 to TRBJ1-1; D remains unclear. Trimming pared 7 bases from V and 3 bases from J, leaving 12 bases between. The CDR3 runs to 13 residues. Germline V gene data show CDR1 as MGHDK and CDR2 as SYGVNS. For the CDR3, the DNA is TGTGCCAGCACTGGGCGCCCGGACACTGAAGCTTTCTTT. Residues: CASTGRPDTEAFF. The full variable domain, in which reference TRBV25-1 and TRBJ1-1 provide the parts outside the CDR3, is EADIYQTPRYLVIGTGKKITLECSQTMGHDKMYWYQQDPGMELHLIHYSYGVNSTEKGDLSSESTVSRIRTEHFPLTLESARPSHTSQYLCASTGRPDTEAFFGQGTRLTVV.